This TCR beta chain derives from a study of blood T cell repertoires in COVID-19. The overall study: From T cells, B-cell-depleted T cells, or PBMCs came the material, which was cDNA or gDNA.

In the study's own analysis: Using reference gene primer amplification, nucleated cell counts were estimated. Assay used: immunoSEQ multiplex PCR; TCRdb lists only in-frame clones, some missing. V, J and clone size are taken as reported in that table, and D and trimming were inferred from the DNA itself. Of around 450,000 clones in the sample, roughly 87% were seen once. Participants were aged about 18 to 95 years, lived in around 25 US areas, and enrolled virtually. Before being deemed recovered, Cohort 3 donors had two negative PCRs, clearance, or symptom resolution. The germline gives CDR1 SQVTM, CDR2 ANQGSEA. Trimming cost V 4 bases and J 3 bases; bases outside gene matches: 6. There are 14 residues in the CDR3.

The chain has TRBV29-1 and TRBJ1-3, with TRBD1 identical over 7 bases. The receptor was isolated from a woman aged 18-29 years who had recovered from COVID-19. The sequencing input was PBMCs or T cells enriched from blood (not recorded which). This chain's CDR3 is CSVVARQGGNTIYF. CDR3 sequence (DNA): TGCAGCGTTGTCGCTAGACAGGGTGGAAACACCATATATTTT.